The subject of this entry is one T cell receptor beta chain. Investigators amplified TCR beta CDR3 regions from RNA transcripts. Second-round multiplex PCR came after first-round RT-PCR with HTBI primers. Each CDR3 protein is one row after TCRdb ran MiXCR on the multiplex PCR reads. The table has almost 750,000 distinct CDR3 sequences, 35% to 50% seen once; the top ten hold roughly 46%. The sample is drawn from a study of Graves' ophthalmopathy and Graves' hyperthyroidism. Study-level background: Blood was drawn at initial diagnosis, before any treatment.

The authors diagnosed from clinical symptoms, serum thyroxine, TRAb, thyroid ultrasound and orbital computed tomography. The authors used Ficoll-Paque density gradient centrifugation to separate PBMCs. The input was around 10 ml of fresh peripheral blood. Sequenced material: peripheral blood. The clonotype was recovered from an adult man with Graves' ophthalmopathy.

CDR3 DNA: TGTGCCAGCAGCGTCGCGGGGGGCCATACTGAAGCTTTCTTT. Protein sequence: CASSVAGGHTEAFF. The genes are TRBV25-1 and TRBJ1-1, with a weak D call TRBD1 (6 bases). The CDR3 extends over 14 amino acids. CDR1 is MGHDK and CDR2 is SYGVNS in the germline V gene. Trimming removed 6 bases at V and 5 bases at J, with 16 bases between. The full variable domain, rest sourced from reference TRBV25-1 and TRBJ1-1, is EADIYQTPRYLVIGTGKKITLECSQTMGHDKMYWYQQDPGMELHLIHYSYGVNSTEKGDLSSESTVSRIRTEHFPLTLESARPSHTSQYLCASSVAGGHTEAFFGQGTRLTVV.